The 21 T cell receptor beta chains presented below share a single source sample, sequenced in a study of regulatory T cells in long-lasting Graves disease. Time point in this sample: persistent/refractory GD, antithyroid drugs over 5 years with positive TRAb. After RNA was extracted from PBMCs, the TCR library was made from it. In building TCR beta libraries, iRepertoire HTBI primers were used together with Arm-PCR of CDR3 regions. MiXCR was run by TCRdb on the multiplex PCR reads, yielding one entry per CDR3 protein. This repertoire shows 300,000 to 500,000 distinct CDR3 sequences, roughly 20% found once; its top ten account for around 21%. The specimen was peripheral blood mononuclear cells (PBMCs), collected when the disease was refractory, from a patient treated with antithyroid drugs. Receptors originate from a female donor with Graves disease.

This chain connects TRBV9 to TRBJ2-2; D unresolved. V dropped 0 bases and J dropped 7 bases, with 10 bases sitting between them. The CDR3 sequence is 14 residues long. Per the germline V gene, CDR1 is SGDLS and CDR2 is YYNGEE. CDR3 coding DNA: TGTGCCAGCAGCGTAGGGCCGGCGGACGGGGAGCTGTTTTTT. Translating gives CASSVGPADGELFF.

This clonotype came up a few times. In nucleotides, the CDR3 is TGTGCCAGCAGTCCCTGGGACCGCCCTAGCTCCTACGAGCAGTACTTC. Translating it yields CASSPWDRPSSYEQYF. The V and J genes are TRBV28 and TRBJ2-7; D might be TRBD1 or TRBD2, each matching 5 bases. The CDR3 totals 16 residues. Germline V gives CDR1 MDHEN, CDR2 SYDVKM. V lost 5 bases to trimming and J lost 0 bases, with 17 bases between them.

Of note for this clonotype: A much larger clone sits a single nucleotide away, making a read error possible. This rearrangement joins TRBV6-2 or TRBV6-3 to TRBJ2-5; D is possibly TRBD2 (6 bases). CDR3 length equals 15 residues. The germline V gene has CDR1 MNHEY and CDR2 SVGEGT. The V end lost 6 bases, the J end lost 1 base, and 15 bases lay between the germline ends. In DNA form, the CDR3 reads TGTGCCAGCAGAAATGACGGGACTCGCCAAGAGACCCAGTACTTC. Translated: CASRNDGTRQETQYF.

The sample holds many counts of this clonotype. This chain joins TRBV7-2 and TRBJ2-2; 11 bases map to TRBD1. The CDR3 spans 15 residues. Germline trimming cut 5 bases from V and 7 bases from J; bases unmatched to any gene: 6. Germline assignment: CDR1 SGHTA and CDR2 FQGNSA. The CDR3: CASSPGQGAFGELFF. The CDR3 nucleotides are TGTGCCAGCAGCCCCGGACAGGGGGCTTTCGGGGAGCTGTTTTTT.

This clonotype was found a few times. The chain carries TRBV10-2 and TRBJ2-2; TRBD2 matches at 8 bases. Germline V gene data show CDR1 as WSHSY and CDR2 as SAAADI. The V gene end was trimmed by 3 bases and the J gene end by 7 bases; junction bases not matched to a gene: 13. CDR3 length: 17 residues. The CDR3 DNA follows: TGCGCCAGCAGTGATCCGGGACTAGAGGCAAGGATCGGGGAGCTGTTTTTT. Its protein is CASSDPGLEARIGELFF.

At least ten counts were recorded for this clonotype. The chain has TRBV11-3 and TRBJ2-2; the D is unclear. Per germline, CDR1 SGHNT and CDR2 YENEEA. V gave up 2 bases and J gave up 3 bases, with 10 bases separating them. The CDR3 is 15 residues long. The DNA for the CDR3 is TGTGCCAGCAGCTTATGGGGAACGGACACCGGGGAGCTGTTTTTT. It is translated as CASSLWGTDTGELFF.

This clonotype is a singleton in its sample. The chain recombines TRBV6-5 with TRBJ2-2, with a possible D match to TRBD1 (5 bases). CDR1 and CDR2 from the germline V gene are MNHEY and SVGAGI. The germline V and J ends were trimmed by 0 bases and 0 bases, with 11 bases remaining between them. This CDR3 contains 17 residues. The CDR3 nucleotides are TGTGCCAGCAGTTACTCGAGTCAGGGTACGAACACCGGGGAGCTGTTTTTT. Residues: CASSYSSQGTNTGELFF.

This rearrangement joins TRBV25-1 to TRBJ1-2, with TRBD1 matching over 7 bases. This CDR3 contains 13 residues. Germline CDR1 MGHDK, CDR2 SYGVNS. The trim removed 6 bases at V and 8 bases at J, leaving 9 bases unmatched. The CDR3 coding sequence is TGTGCCAGCAGCTTAACAGGGGCGTTCGGCTACACCTTC. Translating gives CASSLTGAFGYTF.

V and J are TRBV18 and TRBJ2-2; D unresolved. Germline CDR1 KGHSH, CDR2 LQKENI. V gave up 8 bases and J gave up 5 bases, with 12 bases separating them. This CDR3 region has 13 residues. In DNA form, the CDR3 reads TGTGCCAGCAGTTACTTGGCGACCGGGGAGCTGTTTTTT. The encoded protein is CASSYLATGELFF.

A word on this clonotype: Relative to the germline gene, one junction end is altered; a read error may explain this. This chain links TRBV4-3 with TRBJ2-2; 7 bases fit TRBD2. The CDR3 has 16 residues. Germline loops: CDR1 LGHNA, CDR2 YSLEER. In DNA, the CDR3 is TGTGCCAGCAGCCAAGGAGTAGCGGGGAACACCGGGGAGCTGTTTTTT. This codes for CASSQGVAGNTGELFF.

The V gene is TRBV7-9, the J gene TRBJ1-4; 10 bases map to TRBD1. Germline V gene sequence: CDR1 SEHNR, CDR2 FQNEAQ (reference sequence). J gave up 8 bases and V 6 bases, and 21 bases lay outside the gene matches. The CDR3 is made up of 19 amino acids. The CDR3 DNA sequence: TGTGCCAGCAGTTCACGACAGGGGGCTGCCCTAAGAAACGGGGAAAAACTGTTTTTT. Translating gives CASSSRQGAALRNGEKLFF.

This clonotype was counted at least ten times. This chain uses TRBV27 with TRBJ2-5; 8 positions agree with TRBD2. The junction had 4 bases not matched to a gene; V was cut back by 5 bases and J by 5 bases. In germline, CDR1 is MNHEY, CDR2 SMNVEV (reference sequence). The CDR3 extends over 13 amino acids. The CDR3 is CASSHKRGETQYF. The CDR3 coding sequence is TGTGCCAGCAGTCATAAGCGGGGGGAGACCCAGTACTTC.

On this clonotype itself: A much larger clone differs from this one at a single base, so this may be a read error. V usage is TRBV28 and J usage is TRBJ2-7, with no clear D. CDR3 length equals 16 residues. Looked up from germline, CDR1 is MDHEN and CDR2 is SYDVKM. CDR3 in DNA: TGTTCCAGCAGTTGGACCCTCCGGGCCCCCACCTACGAGCAGTACTTC. The encoded protein is CSSSWTLRAPTYEQYF.

This sequence joins TRBV20-1 and TRBJ1-6; D is uncertain. Trimming left V 3 bases short and J 4 bases short, with 25 bases between. Germline CDR1 reads DFQATT; CDR2 reads SNEGSKA (reference sequence). The CDR3 is 19 amino acids. As DNA, the CDR3 is TGCAGTGCTAGCCCAGCCAAGCATGATAGGACGGTTTATAATTCACCCCTCCACTTT. Translating gives CSASPAKHDRTVYNSPLHF.

This clonotype was observed many times. The V gene is TRBV2, the J gene TRBJ2-5; the D is unclear. Germline values: CDR1 SNHLY, CDR2 FYNNEI. The CDR3 spans 12 residues. Trimming left V 8 bases short and J 5 bases short, with 12 bases between. The CDR3 protein is CASAWEEETQYF. DNA for the CDR3: TGTGCCAGCGCTTGGGAAGAGGAGACCCAGTACTTC.

As for this clonotype: A much larger clonotype is one base distant, so this may be a read error. The chain links TRBV28 to TRBJ2-5; 11 bases are shared with TRBD2. The CDR3 totals 16 residues. The germline V gene encodes CDR1 MDHEN and CDR2 SYDVKM. The J segment lost 0 bases and the V segment lost 6 bases, leaving 6 bases of the junction unmatched. The CDR3 region is CASSRQTSGDQETQYF. The CDR3 DNA sequence: TGTGCCAGCAGCCGCCAGACTAGCGGGGACCAAGAGACCCAGTACTTC.

This clonotype was recorded a few times. The rearrangement joins TRBV27 to TRBJ1-2, with 9 bases matching TRBD1. Unmatched junction bases numbered 7, after V lost 8 bases and J lost 6 bases. Germline V lookup: CDR1 MNHEY, CDR2 SMNVEV (reference sequence). The CDR3 extends over 13 amino acids. The CDR3 here is CASSAWDRDGYTF. The CDR3 DNA follows: TGTGCCAGCTCCGCTTGGGACAGGGATGGCTACACCTTC.

The chain has TRBV20-1 and TRBJ2-7, with D possibly matching TRBD1 (6 bases). Trimming cost V 0 bases and J 0 bases, with 15 bases left between them. Germline-derived CDR1 and CDR2 are DFQATT and SNEGSKA (reference sequence). The CDR3 has 16 residues. This CDR3 is CSARDGQWASSYEQYF. In nucleotides, the CDR3 is TGCAGTGCTAGAGATGGACAGTGGGCTAGCTCCTACGAGCAGTACTTC.

The chain has TRBV15 and TRBJ1-1, with D unresolved. The CDR3 spans 12 residues. Germline V gene data show CDR1 as LNHNV and CDR2 as YYDKDF (reference sequence). Trimming cost V 5 bases and J 1 base, with 5 bases left between them. CDR3 in amino acids: CATSVKNTEAFF. In nucleotides, the CDR3 is TGTGCCACCAGCGTCAAGAACACTGAAGCTTTCTTT.

The rearrangement links TRBV5-1 to TRBJ2-1; 9 positions match TRBD2. CDR1 is SGHRS, CDR2 YFSETQ, per germline. The junction had 13 bases not matched to a gene; V was cut back by 4 bases and J by 8 bases. This CDR3 region has 16 residues. The DNA for the CDR3 is TGCGCCAGCAGCCCCACGGGTAGCGGGAGTTTGGATGAGCAGTTCTTC. Translated, it gives CASSPTGSGSLDEQFF.

This clonotype occurred many times. This chain uses TRBV27 with TRBJ1-2; D remains ambiguous. Germline V CDR1 and CDR2: MNHEY, SMNVEV (reference sequence). Trimming cost V 2 bases and J 8 bases, with 12 bases left between them. This CDR3 has 13 residues. The CDR3 loop reads CASSLVAGRGYTF. The CDR3 DNA reads as TGTGCCAGCAGTTTAGTGGCGGGAAGAGGCTACACCTTC.